This passage covers 30 T cell receptor beta chains from one sample sequenced in a study of shared clonotypes between healthy human individuals. TCRdb's copy holds only in-frame clones and misses some; the assay was immunoSEQ multiplex PCR. The data show about half a million clones, 60% to 80% seen once. The sequenced material came from PBMCs. The source is a woman in her forties in good health. Some clones in this sample may be carry-over from other donors' samples.

This chain uses TRBV5-1 with TRBJ2-7; 11 positions agree with TRBD2. The V and J ends lost 6 bases and 3 bases, in that order; junction bases with no gene match: 2. In germline, CDR1 is SGHRS, CDR2 YFSETQ. The CDR3 spans 13 residues. This chain's CDR3 is CASKLAGVYEQYF. The CDR3 nucleotides read TGCGCCAGCAAACTAGCGGGAGTCTACGAGCAGTACTTC. Using reference TRBV5-1 and TRBJ2-7 for the parts outside the CDR3, the full variable domain is KAGVTQTPRYLIKTRGQQVTLSCSPISGHRSVSWYQQTPGQGLQFLFEYFSETQRNKGNFPGRFSGRQFSNSRSEMNVSTLELGDSALYLCASKLAGVYEQYFGPGTRLTVT.

The chain couples TRBV4-1 to TRBJ1-3; 8 bases are a match to TRBD1. After removal of 4 bases from V and 6 bases from J, the junction contained 5 bases not matched to a gene. Germline V gene data show CDR1 as MGHRA and CDR2 as YSYEKL. This CDR3 contains 14 residues. The CDR3 here is CASSRGQGENTIYF. As DNA, the CDR3 is TGCGCCAGCAGCCGTGGACAGGGCGAAAACACCATATATTTT.

The V call is TRBV2, the J call TRBJ1-1, with TRBD1 identical over 10 bases. The germline V gene encodes CDR1 SNHLY and CDR2 FYNNEI. V shed 7 bases, J shed 1 base, and the junction held 15 bases outside the gene matches. The length of the CDR3 is 18 residues. The CDR3 DNA reads as TGTGCCAGCAAAGATCGACAGGGGGCCTACTTCTCGAACACTGAAGCTTTCTTT. Residues: CASKDRQGAYFSNTEAFF.

V and J are TRBV6-1 and TRBJ2-7; either TRBD1 or TRBD2 may fit D (6 bases each). The CDR3 extends over 15 amino acids. From germline, CDR1 is MNHNS and CDR2 SASEGT. V lost 7 bases to trimming and J lost 2 bases, with 18 bases between them. The CDR3 region has the DNA TGTGCCAGCATTCCAGGGGCTAGCGACACCTACGAGCAGTACTTC. Protein product: CASIPGASDTYEQYF.

V gene TRBV19 combines with J gene TRBJ1-2; perhaps TRBD1 as D (5 bases). V was trimmed by 6 bases and J by 8 bases, leaving 19 bases between them. Germline CDR1 LNHDA, CDR2 SQIVND (reference sequence). CDR3 length equals 14 residues. The CDR3 DNA sequence: TGTGCCAGTAGCACCTTGGCAGGGCAGGCGGGCTACACCTTC. Translating it yields CASSTLAGQAGYTF. The full variable domain, its missing parts supplied by reference TRBV19 and TRBJ1-2, is DGGITQSPKYLFRKEGQNVTLSCEQNLNHDAMYWYRQDPGQGLRLIYYSQIVNDFQKGDIAEGYSVSREKKESFPLTVTSAQKNPTAFYLCASSTLAGQAGYTFGSGTRLTVV.

The chain couples TRBV11-3 to TRBJ2-1, with D hard to call. CDR1 is SGHNT, CDR2 YENEEA, per germline. This CDR3 has 14 amino acids. Trimming pared 0 bases from V and 12 bases from J, leaving 15 bases between. The DNA of the CDR3 is TGTGCCAGCAGCTTAGAGTTATATTTAGGCGGGCAGTTCTTC. Residues: CASSLELYLGGQFF.

This clone was found a few times. V usage is TRBV11-2 and J usage is TRBJ2-7, with TRBD2 as a possible D gene (5 bases). Germline CDR1 SGHAT, CDR2 FQNNGV. The CDR3 is made up of 13 amino acids. V lost 9 bases, J lost 6 bases, and 18 bases lay in between. Written as DNA, the CDR3 is TGTGCCAGTGGACGGTGGCGGGCAGGCGAGCAGTACTTC. Protein product: CASGRWRAGEQYF.

At least ten counts were recorded for this clone. The rearrangement uses TRBV18 and TRBJ2-7; tentatively, D is TRBD1 (6 bases). Trimming cost V 3 bases and J 5 bases, with 14 bases left between them. The CDR3 length is 14 residues. Germline lookup yields CDR1 KGHSH and CDR2 LQKENI. The DNA of the CDR3 is TGTGCCAGCTCACCGATCCACAGGGAACACGAGCAGTACTTC. The encoded protein is CASSPIHREHEQYF.

The chain links TRBV5-4 to TRBJ1-2; no clear D. The CDR3 has 14 residues. Trimming left V 0 bases short and J 7 bases short, with 13 bases between. CDR1 is SGHNT, CDR2 YYREEE, per germline (reference sequence). CDR3 loop: CASSLDPQSSGYTF. CDR3 coding DNA: TGTGCCAGCAGCTTGGACCCCCAGTCCAGTGGCTACACCTTC.

The V call is TRBV27, the J call TRBJ1-2, with 8 bases identical to TRBD1. The CDR3 runs to 18 residues. V shed 4 bases, J shed 8 bases, and the junction held 21 bases outside the gene matches. Germline V lookup: CDR1 MNHEY, CDR2 SMNVEV (reference sequence). The CDR3 DNA sequence: TGTGCCAGCAGTTCCCTAACCCTCCTGACAGGGGTTGTGAAAGGCTACACCTTC. Its protein is CASSSLTLLTGVVKGYTF.

This clone has only a few counts. This rearrangement joins TRBV5-5 to TRBJ2-5; D uncertain. With the DNA end fitting TRBJ2-7 better, the J assignment may be wrong. In germline, CDR1 is SGHKS, CDR2 YYEKEE (reference sequence). This CDR3 comprises 11 residues. The DNA of the CDR3 is TGTGCCAGCAGCTTTGACTACGAGCAGTACTTC. Its protein is CASSFDYEQYF.

This clone was picked up one time. This chain connects TRBV9 to TRBJ2-2; possibly TRBD1 for D (5 bases). Trimming left V 1 base short and J 3 bases short, with 7 bases between. Germline V gives CDR1 SGDLS, CDR2 YYNGEE. This CDR3 has 14 amino acids. For the CDR3, the DNA is TGTGCCAGCAGCGTACAGGGCCACACCGGGGAGCTGTTTTTT. Translating gives CASSVQGHTGELFF. Looking up the rest from reference TRBV9 and TRBJ2-2 gives the full variable domain: DSGVTQTPKHLITATGQRVTLRCSPRSGDLSVYWYQQSLDQGLQFLIQYYNGEERAKGNILERFSAQQFPDLHSELNLSSLELGDSALYFCASSVQGHTGELFFGEGSRLTVL.

This chain uses TRBV6-1 with TRBJ2-5, with a weak D call TRBD1 (6 bases). Near its end, the DNA agrees better with TRBJ2-7, so the J call may be wrong. Germline CDR1 and CDR2: MNHNS and SASEGT. The CDR3 contains 15 residues. The CDR3 reads CASSERQDHSYEQYF. The CDR3 nucleotides are TGTGCCAGCAGTGAACGACAGGACCACTCCTACGAGCAGTACTTC.

The gene calls are TRBV28 and TRBJ2-3, with D perhaps matching TRBD2 (6 bases). This CDR3 region has 16 residues. V shed 4 bases and J shed 2 bases, with 16 bases lying between them. Germline CDR1 reads MDHEN; CDR2 reads SYDVKM. CDR3 in DNA: TGTGCCAGCAGTTCGTCGCCCGGACTAATCACAGATACGCAGTATTTT. Protein product: CASSSSPGLITDTQYF.

This clone came up once. The chain couples TRBV29-1 to TRBJ2-7; no reliable D call. The V gene's germline CDR1 is SQVTM and CDR2 ANQGSEA. With 5 bases removed from V and 5 bases from J, the gap between germline ends came to 19 bases. The CDR3 loop spans 14 amino acids. The CDR3 is CSVSRSLRIDEQYF. CDR3 DNA sequence: TGCAGCGTTTCCAGGTCTTTACGGATCGACGAGCAGTACTTC.

This chain uses TRBV7-2 with TRBJ2-3; no definite D call. In germline, CDR1 is SGHTA, CDR2 FQGNSA. The CDR3 covers 15 residues. V was trimmed by 1 base and J by 3 bases, leaving 11 bases between them. For the CDR3, the DNA is TGTGCCAGCAGCTTAGTGGGTCGTAGAACAGATACGCAGTATTTT. Its protein product is CASSLVGRRTDTQYF.

Regarding this clone: A much larger clonotype is one base distant, so this may be a read error. The chain links TRBV2 to TRBJ1-2; TRBD1 matches 10 bases. Looked up from germline, CDR1 is SNHLY and CDR2 is FYNNEI. The CDR3 loop spans 15 amino acids. This chain's CDR3 is CASRRDRGSADGCTF. The CDR3 DNA sequence: TGTGCCAGCAGGCGGGACAGGGGCTCAGCTGATGGCTGCACCTTC. The complete variable domain, with remaining parts taken from reference TRBV2 and TRBJ1-2, reads EPEVTQTPSHQVTQMGQEVILRCVPISNHLYFYWYRQILGQKVEFLVSFYNNEISEKSEIFDDQFSVERPDGSNFTLKIRSTKLEDSAMYFCASRRDRGSADGCTFGSGTRLTVV.

The rearrangement links TRBV5-4 to TRBJ2-2; the D gene could be TRBD1 or TRBD2 (5 bases each). This CDR3 contains 15 residues. V lost 0 bases and J lost 9, with 15 bases in between. Germline CDR1 SGHNT, CDR2 YYREEE (reference sequence). CDR3 protein: CASSLEIASGRELFF. Written as DNA, the CDR3 is TGTGCCAGCAGCTTGGAGATCGCGTCGGGGCGGGAGCTGTTTTTT.

CDR3 residues: CASSLFGGSPPYGYTF. The CDR3 DNA reads TGCGCCAGCAGCTTGTTCGGCGGATCCCCCCCCTATGGCTACACCTTC. The chain links TRBV5-1 to TRBJ1-2; no clear D. The germline V gene encodes CDR1 SGHRS and CDR2 YFSETQ. CDR3 length: 16 residues. The V end was cut by 1 base, the J end by 4 bases, with 17 bases between.

V and J are TRBV7-6 and TRBJ2-5, with TRBD2 identical over 7 bases. V lost 1 base and J lost 7; bases outside the gene matches: 3. There are 13 residues in the CDR3. Germline CDR1 SGHVS, CDR2 FNYEAQ. The CDR3 sequence is CASSLVREGTQYF. For the CDR3, the DNA is TGTGCCAGCAGCTTAGTTAGGGAGGGGACCCAGTACTTC.

The CDR3 reads CASSPRDNNEQYF. CDR3 nucleotides: TGTGCCAGCTCACCACGGGACAACAACGAGCAGTACTTC. This chain links TRBV18 with TRBJ2-7; D may be TRBD1 (6 bases). The CDR3 sequence is 13 residues long. Per the germline V gene, CDR1 is KGHSH and CDR2 is LQKENI. Between the trimmed V and J ends, which lost 1 base and 5 bases, there was a span of 9 bases.

This clone was seen once. The chain has TRBV21-1 and TRBJ2-7; the D segment call TRBD1 is taken from the table without a DNA check. TRBV21-1 is recorded as a pseudogene. There are 18 residues in the CDR3. CDR3 residues: CASSKGGNRPNPFGEQYF. CDR3 DNA: TGTGCCAGCAGCAAAGGGGGCAACAGACCAAACCCTTTCGGCGAGCAGTACTTC.

The J gene is TRBJ2-5, the V gene TRBV20-1; D not certain. The V end was cut by 5 bases, the J end by 2 bases, with 6 bases between. CDR1 and CDR2 (germline): DFQATT, SNEGSKA (reference sequence). The CDR3 spans 11 residues. The CDR3 spells CSAPLQETQYF. Here the CDR3 DNA reads TGCAGTGCTCCCCTACAAGAGACCCAGTACTTC.

This chain uses TRBV5-6 with TRBJ1-1; 8 nucleotides match TRBD1. V trimming: 4 bases; J trimming: 4 bases; junction bases outside the gene matches: 9. This CDR3 is 15 amino acids long. The germline CDR1 and CDR2 sequences are SGHDT and YYEEEE. The CDR3 coding sequence is TGTGCCAGCAGCCGCAGGGGGCTTCAGGGCACTGAAGCTTTCTTT. Translated: CASSRRGLQGTEAFF.

V gene TRBV29-1 combines with J gene TRBJ2-7; 11 bases are a match to TRBD2. The CDR3 consists of 14 residues. V was clipped by 6 bases and J by 2 bases; unmatched bases: 6. Germline V gene sequence: CDR1 SQVTM, CDR2 ANQGSEA. CDR3 in DNA: TGCAGCGTCTCATTAGCGGGAGGGCCCTACGAGCAGTACTTC. Translating it yields CSVSLAGGPYEQYF.

V usage is TRBV7-9 and J usage is TRBJ2-7; D gene ambiguous. Germline CDR1 SEHNR, CDR2 FQNEAQ (reference sequence). The CDR3 consists of 11 residues. The V end was cut by 4 bases, the J end by 2 bases, with 3 bases between. CDR3 coding DNA: TGTGCCAGCAGCTCGGCCTACGAGCAGTACTTC. It specifies CASSSAYEQYF.

The V call is TRBV29-1, the J call TRBJ2-1; 10 bases are a match to TRBD2. The CDR3 has 18 residues. V lost 1 base to trimming and J lost 2 bases; unmatched junction nucleotides: 11. Germline V gene sequence: CDR1 SQVTM, CDR2 ANQGSEA. The CDR3 is CSVEGSRWTSGPYNEQFF. Here the CDR3 DNA reads TGCAGCGTTGAAGGTTCCAGATGGACTAGCGGTCCCTACAATGAGCAGTTCTTC.

The chain has TRBV18 and TRBJ2-5, with D tentatively TRBD1 or TRBD2 (6 bases each). Germline lookup yields CDR1 KGHSH and CDR2 LQKENI. The CDR3 is 13 amino acids. Trimming removed 6 bases at V and 5 bases at J, with 13 bases between. The CDR3 DNA sequence: TGTGCCAGCTCCCCTAGGGGGGATGAGACCCAGTACTTC. Translated, it gives CASSPRGDETQYF.

The chain is built from TRBV28 and TRBJ1-5; TRBD1 aligns across 7 bases. CDR1 and CDR2 (germline): MDHEN, SYDVKM. CDR3 length equals 15 residues. J lost 5 bases, V lost 5 bases, and 9 bases had no gene match. Here the CDR3 reads CASSPAQGGYQPQHF. The CDR3 nucleotides are TGTGCCAGCAGTCCCGCCCAGGGGGGATATCAGCCCCAGCATTTT.

The CDR3 spells CASSIGTSYEQYF. CDR3 sequence (DNA): TGTGCCAGCAGTATAGGTACTTCTTACGAGCAGTACTTC. The J gene is TRBJ2-7, the V gene TRBV28; D not certain. Germline values: CDR1 MDHEN, CDR2 SYDVKM. V lost 5 bases, J lost 4 bases, and 12 bases lay in between. The CDR3 contains 13 residues. The variable domain in full, completed from reference TRBV28 and TRBJ2-7, reads DVKVTQSSRYLVKRTGEKVFLECVQDMDHENMFWYRQDPGLGLRLIYFSYDVKMKEKGDIPEGYSVSREKKERFSLILESASTNQTSMYLCASSIGTSYEQYFGPGTRLTVT.